The 4 T cell receptor beta chains below were found in one sample sequenced in a study of regulatory T cells in long-lasting Graves disease. The TCR beta library used iRepertoire HTBI primers with Arm-PCR amplification of CDR3. TCRdb analysed the multiplex PCR reads with MiXCR anew, one entry per CDR3 protein. Of 700,000 or so distinct CDR3 sequences in the sample, about 30% were seen once. Time point described: persistent/refractory GD, antithyroid drugs over 5 years with positive TRAb. Preparation of the TCR library used RNA extracted from PBMCs. Source: peripheral blood mononuclear cells (PBMCs), taken when the disease was refractory, from a patient treated with antithyroid drugs. The receptors stem from a female donor with Graves disease.

This clonotype was detected only a few times. The gene calls are TRBV19 and TRBJ2-5, with D possibly being TRBD1 or TRBD2 (6 bases each). The CDR3 is 19 residues long. The V gene's germline CDR1 is LNHDA and CDR2 SQIVND (reference sequence). Trimming cost V 4 bases and J 4 bases, with 28 bases left between them. The CDR3 DNA follows: TGTGCCAGTAGTAGCCCCTCCGGGGGCTGGAAGGCTCCACGAGAGACCCAGTACTTC. It translates to CASSSPSGGWKAPRETQYF.

This clonotype was recorded a few times. The CDR3 sequence: CSARSISGSVDEQFF. As DNA, the CDR3 is TGCAGTGCTAGATCCATCAGCGGGAGTGTGGATGAGCAGTTCTTC. The chain recombines TRBV20-1 with TRBJ2-1, with 8 bases matching TRBD2. The CDR3 is 15 residues long. Germline lookup yields CDR1 DFQATT and CDR2 SNEGSKA (reference sequence). The ends lost 2 bases at V and 8 bases at J; junction bases unmatched: 11.

The chain is built from TRBV6-2 or TRBV6-3 and TRBJ2-6; no definite D call. CDR3 length equals 15 residues. Germline values: CDR1 MNHEY, CDR2 SVGEGT. V shed 5 bases and J shed 2 bases, with 10 bases lying between them. The CDR3 region has the DNA TGTGCCAGCAGTGAATCAAGGACTGGGGCCAACGTCCTGACTTTC. It is translated as CASSESRTGANVLTF.

The chain combines TRBV28 with TRBJ1-5; D perhaps matches TRBD1 (5 bases). The CDR3 has 12 amino acids. CDR1 and CDR2 (germline): MDHEN, SYDVKM. Trimming shortened V by 9 bases and J by 1 base, and 7 bases separated the two germline ends. CDR3 bases: TGTGCCAGTTGGGGGAGCAATCAGCCCCAGCATTTT. It yields the protein CASWGSNQPQHF.